Reported below is one TCR beta chain. The V gene lost 5 bases and the J gene lost 1 base, with 8 bases spanning the gap. Germline CDR1 ENHRY, CDR2 SYGVKD. This CDR3 contains 13 residues. This record comes from a study of blood T cell repertoires in COVID-19. Clones were sequenced by immunoSEQ multiplex PCR, and TCRdb holds only the in-frame ones, with some missing. The profile shows tens of thousands of clones, approximately 82% of them singletons. The clonotype was recovered from a human donor in a cohort sampled during active COVID-19. What was sequenced was peripheral blood. J is TRBJ1-1 and V is TRBV10-3; D gene uncertain. CDR3 protein: CAISYTENTEAFF. CDR3 nucleotides: TGTGCCATCAGTTATACAGAGAACACTGAAGCTTTCTTT.